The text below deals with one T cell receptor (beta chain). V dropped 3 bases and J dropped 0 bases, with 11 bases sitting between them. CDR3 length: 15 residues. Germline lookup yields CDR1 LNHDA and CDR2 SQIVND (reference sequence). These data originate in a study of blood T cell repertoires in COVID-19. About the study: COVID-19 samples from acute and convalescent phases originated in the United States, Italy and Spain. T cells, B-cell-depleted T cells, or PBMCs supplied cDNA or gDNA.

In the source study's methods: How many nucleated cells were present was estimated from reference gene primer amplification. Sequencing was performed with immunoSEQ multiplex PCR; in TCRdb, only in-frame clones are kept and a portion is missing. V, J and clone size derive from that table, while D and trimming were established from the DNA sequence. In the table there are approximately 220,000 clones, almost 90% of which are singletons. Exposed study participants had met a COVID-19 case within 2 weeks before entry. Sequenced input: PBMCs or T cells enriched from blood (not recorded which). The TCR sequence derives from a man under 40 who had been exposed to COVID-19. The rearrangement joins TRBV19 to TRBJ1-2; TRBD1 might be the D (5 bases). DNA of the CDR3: TGTGCCAGTAGTATTGGGGCACGTCCTAACTATGGCTACACCTTC. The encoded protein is CASSIGARPNYGYTF. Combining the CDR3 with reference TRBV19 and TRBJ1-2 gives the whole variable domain DGGITQSPKYLFRKEGQNVTLSCEQNLNHDAMYWYRQDPGQGLRLIYYSQIVNDFQKGDIAEGYSVSREKKESFPLTVTSAQKNPTAFYLCASSIGARPNYGYTFGSGTRLTVV.